The 11 T cell receptor beta chains below come from one sample, sequenced in a study of T cells of healthy individuals. MiXCR was run by TCRdb on the 5' RACE reads, yielding one entry per CDR3 protein. The sample lists about 53,000 distinct CDR3 sequences, over 12% occurring once. The receptors stem from a human donor in good health.

The rearrangement uses TRBV7-9 and TRBJ1-2; D is undetermined. Between the trimmed V and J ends, which lost 6 bases and 4 bases, there was a span of 12 bases. Germline CDR1 SEHNR, CDR2 FQNEAQ (reference sequence). The CDR3 extends over 13 amino acids. CDR3 nucleotides: TGTGCCAGCAGGGCCGGGTTCTCCTATGGCTACACCTTC. It encodes CASRAGFSYGYTF.

This chain uses TRBV20-1 with TRBJ2-1; D ambiguous. The CDR3 loop spans 11 amino acids. CDR1 is DFQATT and CDR2 is SNEGSKA in the germline V gene (reference sequence). V was pared by 3 bases and J by 7 bases, with 7 bases between. CDR3 loop: CSARPENEQFF. CDR3 DNA: TGCAGTGCTAGGCCCGAAAATGAGCAGTTCTTC.

The chain employs TRBV4-3 and TRBJ1-2; TRBD1 agrees at 7 bases. V shed 1 base, J shed 8 bases, and the junction held 10 bases outside the gene matches. Germline CDR1 and CDR2: LGHNA and YSLEER. CDR3 length equals 15 residues. The CDR3 DNA is TGCGCCAGCAGCCAAGGGCATAGGGGGCTCGACGGCTACACCTTC. Amino acid sequence: CASSQGHRGLDGYTF.

There are many counts of this clonotype. V gene TRBV29-1 combines with J gene TRBJ2-1, with 8 bases matching TRBD1. CDR1 is SQVTM and CDR2 is ANQGSEA in the germline V gene. The CDR3 has 15 amino acids. The trim removed 0 bases at V and 3 bases at J, leaving 4 bases unmatched. Written as DNA, the CDR3 is TGCAGCGTTGAAGATCGACAGGGGATCTACAATGAGCAGTTCTTC. This gives the protein CSVEDRQGIYNEQFF.

The sample holds many counts of this clonotype. This likely comes from a read error, as the CDR3 has no conserved phenylalanine or tryptophan at its end. This sequence joins TRBV4-1 and TRBJ1-6; D is undetermined. This CDR3 is 13 amino acids long. V lost 4 bases and J lost 8, with 9 bases in between. From germline, CDR1 is MGHRA and CDR2 YSYEKL. CDR3 amino acids: CASSRSPDSPLHL. The CDR3 nucleotides read TGCGCCAGCAGCCGCTCGCCCGATTCACCCCTCCACCTT.

This clonotype came up a few times. The chain's CDR3 is CSAEGRDTEAFF. CDR3 DNA sequence: TGCAGTGCTGAGGGACGGGACACTGAAGCTTTCTTT. The chain combines TRBV20-1 with TRBJ1-1, with a weak D call TRBD1 (5 bases). The CDR3 length is 12 residues. Trimming took 5 bases from V and 3 from J, leaving 10 bases between them. Germline CDR1 reads DFQATT; CDR2 reads SNEGSKA (reference sequence).

The CDR3 DNA is TGTGCCAGCAGCTTAGGGGGGGAGGGCCCCTACAATGAGCAGTTCTTC. It yields the protein CASSLGGEGPYNEQFF. This rearrangement joins TRBV11-2 to TRBJ2-1, with TRBD2 matching 7 bases. This CDR3 contains 16 residues. CDR1 and CDR2 (germline): SGHAT, FQNNGV. Losses at the gene ends were 1 base for V and 2 bases for J; bases not matched to a gene: 5. Combining the CDR3 with reference TRBV11-2 and TRBJ2-1 gives the whole variable domain EAGVAQSPRYKIIEKRQSVAFWCNPISGHATLYWYQQILGQGPKLLIQFQNNGVVDDSQLPKDRFSAERLKGVDSTLKIQPAKLEDSAVYLCASSLGGEGPYNEQFFGPGTRLTVL.

The sample holds many counts of this clonotype. The V call is TRBV15, the J call TRBJ2-5, with D possibly matching TRBD2 (5 bases). CDR1 LNHNV and CDR2 YYDKDF come from the germline V gene (reference sequence). This CDR3 contains 16 residues. Trimming removed 1 base from V and 2 bases from J, with 14 bases in between. The CDR3: CATSRVSGLAQETQYF. The CDR3, as DNA: TGTGCCACCAGCAGAGTATCTGGACTCGCGCAAGAGACCCAGTACTTC.

CDR3 nucleotides: TGTGCCACGGGCAGGCGGGGCTATGGCTACACCTTC. Translated, it gives CATGRRGYGYTF. V usage is TRBV6-5 and J usage is TRBJ1-2; D is undetermined. V was clipped by 10 bases and J by 4 bases, with 13 bases between them. The CDR3 contains 12 residues. Germline loops: CDR1 MNHEY, CDR2 SVGAGI.

This clonotype was detected ten times or more. This chain joins TRBV9 and TRBJ1-5, with D possibly matching TRBD1 (6 bases). This CDR3 is built from 15 residues. CDR1 and CDR2 from the germline V gene are SGDLS and YYNGEE. Trimming shortened V by 0 bases and J by 8 bases, and 15 bases separated the two germline ends. The CDR3 DNA follows: TGTGCCAGCAGCGTAGGGGGGGCGCCCCGGGAGCCCCAGCATTTT. Protein: CASSVGGAPREPQHF. Full variable domain (outside the CDR3, taken from reference TRBV9 and TRBJ1-5): DSGVTQTPKHLITATGQRVTLRCSPRSGDLSVYWYQQSLDQGLQFLIQYYNGEERAKGNILERFSAQQFPDLHSELNLSSLELGDSALYFCASSVGGAPREPQHFGDGTRLSIL.

The genes are TRBV19 and TRBJ1-5; D may be TRBD1 (5 bases). V shed 3 bases and J shed 4 bases, with 19 bases lying between them. This CDR3 has 17 residues. In germline, CDR1 is LNHDA, CDR2 SQIVND (reference sequence). Here the CDR3 DNA reads TGTGCCAGTAGTATCGGGGGGTCGAGACACCCTAATCAGCCCCAGCATTTT. Translating it yields CASSIGGSRHPNQPQHF. The full variable domain, its missing parts supplied by reference TRBV19 and TRBJ1-5, is DGGITQSPKYLFRKEGQNVTLSCEQNLNHDAMYWYRQDPGQGLRLIYYSQIVNDFQKGDIAEGYSVSREKKESFPLTVTSAQKNPTAFYLCASSIGGSRHPNQPQHFGDGTRLSIL.